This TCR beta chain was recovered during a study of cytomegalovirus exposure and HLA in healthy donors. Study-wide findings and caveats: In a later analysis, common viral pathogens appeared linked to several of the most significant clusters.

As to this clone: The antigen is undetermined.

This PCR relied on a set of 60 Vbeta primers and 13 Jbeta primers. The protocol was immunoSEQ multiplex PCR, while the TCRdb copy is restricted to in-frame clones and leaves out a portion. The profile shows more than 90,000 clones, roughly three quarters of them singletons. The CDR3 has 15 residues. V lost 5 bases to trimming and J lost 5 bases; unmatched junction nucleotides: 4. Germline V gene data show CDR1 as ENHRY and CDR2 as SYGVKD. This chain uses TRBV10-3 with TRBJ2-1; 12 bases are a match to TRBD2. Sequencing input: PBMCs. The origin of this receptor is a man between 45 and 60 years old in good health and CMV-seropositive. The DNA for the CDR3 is TGTGCCATCAGTAGACTAGCGGGAGTGGACAATGAGCAGTTCTTC. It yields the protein CAISRLAGVDNEQFF.